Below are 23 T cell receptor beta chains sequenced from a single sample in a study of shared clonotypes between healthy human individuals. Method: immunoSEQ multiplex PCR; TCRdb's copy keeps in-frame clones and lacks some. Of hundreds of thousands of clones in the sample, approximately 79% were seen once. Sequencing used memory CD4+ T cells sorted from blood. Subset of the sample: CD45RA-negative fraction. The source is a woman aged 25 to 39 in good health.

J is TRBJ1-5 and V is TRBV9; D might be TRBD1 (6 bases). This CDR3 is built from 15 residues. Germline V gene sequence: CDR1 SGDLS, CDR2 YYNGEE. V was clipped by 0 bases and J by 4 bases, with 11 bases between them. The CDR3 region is CASSVGSGVNQPQHF. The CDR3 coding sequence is TGTGCCAGCAGCGTAGGCTCAGGGGTTAATCAGCCCCAGCATTTT. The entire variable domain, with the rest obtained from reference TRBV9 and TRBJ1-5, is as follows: DSGVTQTPKHLITATGQRVTLRCSPRSGDLSVYWYQQSLDQGLQFLIQYYNGEERAKGNILERFSAQQFPDLHSELNLSSLELGDSALYFCASSVGSGVNQPQHFGDGTRLSIL.

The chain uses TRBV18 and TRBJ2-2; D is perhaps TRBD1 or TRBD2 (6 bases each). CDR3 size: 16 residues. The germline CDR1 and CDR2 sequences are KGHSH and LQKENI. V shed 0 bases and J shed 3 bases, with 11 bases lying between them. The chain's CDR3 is CASSPPSGAHTGELFF. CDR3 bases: TGTGCCAGCTCACCACCGTCGGGGGCGCACACCGGGGAGCTGTTTTTT.

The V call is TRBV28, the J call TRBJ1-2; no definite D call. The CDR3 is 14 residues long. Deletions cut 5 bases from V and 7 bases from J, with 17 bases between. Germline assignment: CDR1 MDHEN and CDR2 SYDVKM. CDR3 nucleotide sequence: TGTGCCAGCAGTAACGGTGACACGCCTTTTGGCTACACCTTC. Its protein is CASSNGDTPFGYTF.

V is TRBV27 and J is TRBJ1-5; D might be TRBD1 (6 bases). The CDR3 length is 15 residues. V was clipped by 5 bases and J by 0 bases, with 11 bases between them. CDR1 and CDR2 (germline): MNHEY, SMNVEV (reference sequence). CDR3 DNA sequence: TGTGCCAGCAGTCGCGACAGGAGTAGCAATCAGCCCCAGCATTTT. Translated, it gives CASSRDRSSNQPQHF.

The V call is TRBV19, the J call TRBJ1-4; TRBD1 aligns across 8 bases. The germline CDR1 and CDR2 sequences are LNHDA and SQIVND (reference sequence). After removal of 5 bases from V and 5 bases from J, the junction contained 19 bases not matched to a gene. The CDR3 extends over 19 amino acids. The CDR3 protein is CASSPEAKEYRDRNEKLFF. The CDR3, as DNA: TGTGCCAGTAGTCCGGAAGCGAAGGAGTACCGGGACAGGAATGAAAAACTGTTTTTT. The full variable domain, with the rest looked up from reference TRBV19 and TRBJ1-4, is DGGITQSPKYLFRKEGQNVTLSCEQNLNHDAMYWYRQDPGQGLRLIYYSQIVNDFQKGDIAEGYSVSREKKESFPLTVTSAQKNPTAFYLCASSPEAKEYRDRNEKLFFGSGTQLSVL.

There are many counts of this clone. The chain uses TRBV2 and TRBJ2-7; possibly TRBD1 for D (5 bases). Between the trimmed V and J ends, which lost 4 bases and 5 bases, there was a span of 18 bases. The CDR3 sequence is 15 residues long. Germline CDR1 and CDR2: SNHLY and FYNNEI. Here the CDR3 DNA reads TGTGCCAGCAGTGTAAGGGGAAGTTCTCGGAACGAGCAGTACTTC. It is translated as CASSVRGSSRNEQYF.

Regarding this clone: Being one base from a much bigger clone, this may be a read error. CDR3 sequence: CASSDQRDSYEQYF. CDR3 coding DNA: TGTGCCAGCAGTGACCAGCGGGACTCCTACGAGCAGTACTTC. The chain employs TRBV2 and TRBJ2-7, with 7 nucleotides matching TRBD2. Per germline, CDR1 SNHLY and CDR2 FYNNEI. The CDR3 consists of 14 residues. With V trimmed by 3 bases and J by 0 bases, 2 bases remained unmatched.

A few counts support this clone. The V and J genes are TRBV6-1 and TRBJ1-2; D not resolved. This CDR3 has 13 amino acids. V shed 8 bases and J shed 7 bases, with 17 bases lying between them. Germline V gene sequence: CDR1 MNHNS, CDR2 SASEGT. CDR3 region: CASSPLYGGGYTF. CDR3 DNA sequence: TGTGCCAGCTCCCCACTCTATGGAGGTGGCTACACCTTC.

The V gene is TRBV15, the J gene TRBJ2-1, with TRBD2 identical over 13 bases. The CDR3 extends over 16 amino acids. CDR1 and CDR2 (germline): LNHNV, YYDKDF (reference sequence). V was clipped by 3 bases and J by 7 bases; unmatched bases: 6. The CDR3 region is CATSSQTSGRLNEQFF. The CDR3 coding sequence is TGTGCCACCAGCAGCCAGACTAGCGGGAGGTTGAATGAGCAGTTCTTC.

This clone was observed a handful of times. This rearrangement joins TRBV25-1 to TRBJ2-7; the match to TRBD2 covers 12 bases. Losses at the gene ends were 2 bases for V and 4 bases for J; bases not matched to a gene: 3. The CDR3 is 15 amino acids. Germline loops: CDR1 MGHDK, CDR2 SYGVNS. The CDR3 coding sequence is TGTGCCAGCAGTGAAGCTGGACTAGCGGGATACGAGCAGTACTTC. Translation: CASSEAGLAGYEQYF.

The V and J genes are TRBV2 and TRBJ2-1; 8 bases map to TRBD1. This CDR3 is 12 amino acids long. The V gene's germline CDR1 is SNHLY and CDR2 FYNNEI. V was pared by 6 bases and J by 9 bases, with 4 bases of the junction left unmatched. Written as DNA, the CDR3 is TGTGCCAGCAGCCACGACAGGGGTGAGCAGTTCTTC. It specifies CASSHDRGEQFF.

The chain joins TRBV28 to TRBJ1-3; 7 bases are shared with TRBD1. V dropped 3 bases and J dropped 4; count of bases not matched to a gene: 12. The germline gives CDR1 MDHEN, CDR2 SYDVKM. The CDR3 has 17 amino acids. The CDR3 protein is CASSFRGRRSLGNTIYF. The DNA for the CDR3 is TGTGCCAGCAGTTTTAGGGGGCGCCGTTCTCTGGGAAACACCATATATTTT.

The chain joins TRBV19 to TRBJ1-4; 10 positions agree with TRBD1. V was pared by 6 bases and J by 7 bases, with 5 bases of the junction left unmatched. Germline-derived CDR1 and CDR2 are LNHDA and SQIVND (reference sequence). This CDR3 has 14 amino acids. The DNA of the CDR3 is TGTGCCAGTAGGACAGGGGGCTCAGGTGAAAAACTGTTTTTT. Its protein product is CASRTGGSGEKLFF.

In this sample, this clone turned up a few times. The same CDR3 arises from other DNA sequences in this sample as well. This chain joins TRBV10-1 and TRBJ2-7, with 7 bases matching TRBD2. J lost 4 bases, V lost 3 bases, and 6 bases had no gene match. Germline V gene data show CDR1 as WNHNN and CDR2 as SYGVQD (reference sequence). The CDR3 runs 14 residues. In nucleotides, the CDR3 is TGCGCCAGCAGTGAAGGCGGGAGCTCGTACGAGCAGTACTTC. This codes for CASSEGGSSYEQYF.

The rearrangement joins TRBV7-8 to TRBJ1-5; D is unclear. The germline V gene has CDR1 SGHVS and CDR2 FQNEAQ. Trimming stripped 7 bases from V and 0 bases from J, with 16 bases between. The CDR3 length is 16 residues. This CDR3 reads CASTPFGIDSNQPQHF. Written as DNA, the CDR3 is TGTGCCAGCACCCCCTTCGGGATAGATAGCAATCAGCCCCAGCATTTT.

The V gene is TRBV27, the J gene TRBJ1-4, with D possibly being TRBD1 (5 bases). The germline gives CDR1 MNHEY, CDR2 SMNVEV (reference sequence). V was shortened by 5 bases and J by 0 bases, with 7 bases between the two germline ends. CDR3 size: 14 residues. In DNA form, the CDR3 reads TGTGCCAGCAGTAGACAGACAACTAATGAAAAACTGTTTTTT. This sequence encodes CASSRQTTNEKLFF.

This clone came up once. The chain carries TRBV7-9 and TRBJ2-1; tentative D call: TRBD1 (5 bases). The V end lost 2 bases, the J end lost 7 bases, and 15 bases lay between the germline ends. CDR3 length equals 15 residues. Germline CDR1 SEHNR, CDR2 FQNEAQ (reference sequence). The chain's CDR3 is CASSLRGGKANEQFF. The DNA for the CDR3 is TGTGCCAGCAGCTTAAGGGGTGGCAAGGCGAATGAGCAGTTCTTC.

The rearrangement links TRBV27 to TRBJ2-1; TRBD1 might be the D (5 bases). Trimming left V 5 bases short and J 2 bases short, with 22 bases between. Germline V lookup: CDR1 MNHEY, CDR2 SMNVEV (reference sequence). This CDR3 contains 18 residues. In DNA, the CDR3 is TGTGCCAGCAGTCGACCGCCAGGGTTTGCGGACGCCTACAATGAGCAGTTCTTC. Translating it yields CASSRPPGFADAYNEQFF.

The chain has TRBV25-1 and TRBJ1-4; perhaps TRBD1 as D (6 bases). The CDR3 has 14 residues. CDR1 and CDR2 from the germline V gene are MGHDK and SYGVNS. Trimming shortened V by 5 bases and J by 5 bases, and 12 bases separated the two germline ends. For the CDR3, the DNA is TGTGCCAGCAGTTATCCACAGGGAAATGAAAAACTGTTTTTT. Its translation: CASSYPQGNEKLFF.

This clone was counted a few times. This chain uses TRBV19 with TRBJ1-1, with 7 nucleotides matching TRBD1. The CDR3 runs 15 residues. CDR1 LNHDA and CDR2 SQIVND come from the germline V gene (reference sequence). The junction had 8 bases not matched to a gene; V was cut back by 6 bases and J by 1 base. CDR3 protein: CASRLRQGSNTEAFF. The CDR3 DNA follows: TGTGCCAGTAGACTAAGACAGGGTTCGAACACTGAAGCTTTCTTT. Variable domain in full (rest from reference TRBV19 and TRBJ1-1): DGGITQSPKYLFRKEGQNVTLSCEQNLNHDAMYWYRQDPGQGLRLIYYSQIVNDFQKGDIAEGYSVSREKKESFPLTVTSAQKNPTAFYLCASRLRQGSNTEAFFGQGTRLTVV.

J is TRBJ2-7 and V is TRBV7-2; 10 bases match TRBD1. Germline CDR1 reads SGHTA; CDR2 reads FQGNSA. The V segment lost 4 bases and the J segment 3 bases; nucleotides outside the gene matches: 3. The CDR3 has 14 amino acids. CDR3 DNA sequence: TGTGCCAGCAGCTCTAGGACAGGGGGCTACGAGCAGTACTTC. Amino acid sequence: CASSSRTGGYEQYF.

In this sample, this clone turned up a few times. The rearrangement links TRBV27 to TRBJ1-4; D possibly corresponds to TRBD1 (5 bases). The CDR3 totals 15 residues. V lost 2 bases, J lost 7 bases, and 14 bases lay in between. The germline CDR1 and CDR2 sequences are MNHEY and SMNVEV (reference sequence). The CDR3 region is CASSLNWGIGEKLFF. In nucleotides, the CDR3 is TGTGCCAGCAGTTTAAATTGGGGGATCGGTGAAAAACTGTTTTTT.

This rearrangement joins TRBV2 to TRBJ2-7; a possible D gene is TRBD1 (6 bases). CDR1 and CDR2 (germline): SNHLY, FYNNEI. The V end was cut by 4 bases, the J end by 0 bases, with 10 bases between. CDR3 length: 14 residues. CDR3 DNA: TGTGCCAGCAGTGGAGTACAGGGCTCCTACGAGCAGTACTTC. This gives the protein CASSGVQGSYEQYF.